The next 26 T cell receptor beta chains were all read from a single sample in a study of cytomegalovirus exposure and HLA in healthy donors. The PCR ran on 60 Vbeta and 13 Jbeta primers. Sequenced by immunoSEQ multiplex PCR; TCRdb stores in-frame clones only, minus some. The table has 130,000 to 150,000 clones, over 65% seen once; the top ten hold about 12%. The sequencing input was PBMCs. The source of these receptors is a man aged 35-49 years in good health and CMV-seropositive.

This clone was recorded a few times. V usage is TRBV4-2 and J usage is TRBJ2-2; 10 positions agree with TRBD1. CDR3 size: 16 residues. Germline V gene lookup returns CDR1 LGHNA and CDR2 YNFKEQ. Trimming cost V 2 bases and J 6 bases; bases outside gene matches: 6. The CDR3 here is CASSQSDRGLAGELFF. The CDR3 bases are TGTGCCAGCAGCCAATCAGACAGGGGGCTTGCCGGGGAGCTGTTTTTT.

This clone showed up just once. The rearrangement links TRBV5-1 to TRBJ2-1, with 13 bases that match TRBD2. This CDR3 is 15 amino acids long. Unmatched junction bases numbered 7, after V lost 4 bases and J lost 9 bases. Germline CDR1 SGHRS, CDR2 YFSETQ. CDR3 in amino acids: CASSERTSGSGEQFF. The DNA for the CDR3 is TGCGCCAGCAGCGAGCGGACTAGCGGGAGTGGTGAGCAGTTCTTC.

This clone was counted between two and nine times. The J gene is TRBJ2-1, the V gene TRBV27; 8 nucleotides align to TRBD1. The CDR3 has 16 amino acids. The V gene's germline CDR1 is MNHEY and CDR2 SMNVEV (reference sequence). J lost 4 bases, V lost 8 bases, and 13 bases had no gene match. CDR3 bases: TGTGCCAGCGTTCCATCGGCAGGGGGCTTGTACAATGAGCAGTTCTTC. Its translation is CASVPSAGGLYNEQFF.

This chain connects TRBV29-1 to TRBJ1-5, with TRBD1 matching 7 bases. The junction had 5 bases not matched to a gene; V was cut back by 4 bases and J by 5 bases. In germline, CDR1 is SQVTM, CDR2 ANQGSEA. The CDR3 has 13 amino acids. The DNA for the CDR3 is TGCAGCGTTGGTACAGGGGTCCATCAGCCCCAGCATTTT. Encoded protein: CSVGTGVHQPQHF.

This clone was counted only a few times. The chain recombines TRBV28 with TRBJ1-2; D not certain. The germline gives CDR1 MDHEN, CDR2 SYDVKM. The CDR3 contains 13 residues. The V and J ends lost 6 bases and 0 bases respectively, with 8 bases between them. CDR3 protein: CASRPTSNYGYTF. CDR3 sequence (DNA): TGTGCCAGCAGGCCTACTTCTAACTATGGCTACACCTTC.

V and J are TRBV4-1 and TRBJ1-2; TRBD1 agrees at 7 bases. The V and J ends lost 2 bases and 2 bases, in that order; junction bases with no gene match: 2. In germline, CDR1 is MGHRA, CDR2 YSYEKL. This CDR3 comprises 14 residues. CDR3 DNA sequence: TGCGCCAGCAGCCAAAGGGGGCCCAACTATGGCTACACCTTC. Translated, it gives CASSQRGPNYGYTF.

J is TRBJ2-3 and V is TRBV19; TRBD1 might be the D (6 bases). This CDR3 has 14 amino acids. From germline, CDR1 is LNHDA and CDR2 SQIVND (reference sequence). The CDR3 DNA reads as TGTGCTAGTGGTTGGCAGGGGCACACAGATACGCAGTATTTT. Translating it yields CASGWQGHTDTQYF.

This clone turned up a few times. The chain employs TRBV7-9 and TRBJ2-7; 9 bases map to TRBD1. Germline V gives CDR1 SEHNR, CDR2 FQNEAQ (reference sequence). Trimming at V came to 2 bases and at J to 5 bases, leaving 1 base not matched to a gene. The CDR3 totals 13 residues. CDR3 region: CASSLTGGHEQYF. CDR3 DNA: TGTGCCAGCAGCTTAACAGGGGGCCACGAGCAGTACTTC. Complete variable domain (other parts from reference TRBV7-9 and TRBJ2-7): DTGVSQNPRHKITKRGQNVTFRCDPISEHNRLYWYRQTLGQGPEFLTYFQNEAQLEKSRLLSDRFSAERPKGSFSTLEIQRTEQGDSAMYLCASSLTGGHEQYFGPGTRLTVT.

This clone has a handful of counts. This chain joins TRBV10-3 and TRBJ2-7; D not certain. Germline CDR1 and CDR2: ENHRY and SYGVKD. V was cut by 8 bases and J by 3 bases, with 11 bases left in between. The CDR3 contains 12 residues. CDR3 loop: CAISDNLYEQYF. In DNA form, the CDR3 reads TGTGCCATCTCCGACAACCTCTACGAGCAGTACTTC.

CDR3 region: CATSRADGAPSNYGYTF. CDR3 DNA sequence: TGTGCCACCAGCAGGGCAGATGGGGCCCCCTCTAACTATGGCTACACCTTC. This chain links TRBV15 with TRBJ1-2; weak D call: TRBD1 (5 bases). Trimming removed 3 bases at V and 0 bases at J, with 17 bases between. Germline CDR1 LNHNV, CDR2 YYDKDF (reference sequence). The CDR3 is made up of 17 amino acids.

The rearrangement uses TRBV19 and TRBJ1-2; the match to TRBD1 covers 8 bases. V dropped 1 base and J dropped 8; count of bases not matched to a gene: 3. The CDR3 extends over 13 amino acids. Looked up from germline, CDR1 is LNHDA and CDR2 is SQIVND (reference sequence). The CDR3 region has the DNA TGTGCCAGTAGTATAGGGGCAGGGGGCGGCTACACCTTC. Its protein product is CASSIGAGGGYTF.

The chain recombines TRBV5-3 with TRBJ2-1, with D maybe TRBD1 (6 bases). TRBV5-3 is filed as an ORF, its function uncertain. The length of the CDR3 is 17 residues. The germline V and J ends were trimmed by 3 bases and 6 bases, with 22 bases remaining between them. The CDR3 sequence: CARSSTGCCVISNEQFF. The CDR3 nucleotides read TGTGCCAGAAGCTCTACAGGGTGCTGTGTGATTAGCAATGAGCAGTTCTTC.

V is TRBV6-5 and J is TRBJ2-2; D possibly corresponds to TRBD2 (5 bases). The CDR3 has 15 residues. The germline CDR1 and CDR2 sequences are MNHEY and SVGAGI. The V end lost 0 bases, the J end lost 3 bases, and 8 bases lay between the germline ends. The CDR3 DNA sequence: TGTGCCAGCAGTTACTCGAGGGTGGACACCGGGGAGCTGTTTTTT. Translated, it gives CASSYSRVDTGELFF.

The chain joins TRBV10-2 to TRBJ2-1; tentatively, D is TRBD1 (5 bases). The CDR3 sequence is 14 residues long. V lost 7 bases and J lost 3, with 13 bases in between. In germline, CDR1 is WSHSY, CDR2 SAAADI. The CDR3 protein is CASIDRGYYNEQFF. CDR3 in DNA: TGCGCCAGCATCGATAGGGGATACTACAATGAGCAGTTCTTC.

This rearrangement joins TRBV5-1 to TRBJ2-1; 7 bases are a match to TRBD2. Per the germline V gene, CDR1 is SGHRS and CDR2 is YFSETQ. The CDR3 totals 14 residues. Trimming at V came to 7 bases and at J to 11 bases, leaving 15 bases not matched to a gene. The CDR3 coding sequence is TGCGCCAGCGGGGGGGGACTCCCGGGTAGCCAGCAGTTCTTC. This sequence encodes CASGGGLPGSQQFF.

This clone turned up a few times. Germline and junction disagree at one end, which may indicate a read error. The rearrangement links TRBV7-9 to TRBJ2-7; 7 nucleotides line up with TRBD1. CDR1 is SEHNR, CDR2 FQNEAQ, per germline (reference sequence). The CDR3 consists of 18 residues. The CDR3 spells CSSSFVVGDLRTGDEQYF. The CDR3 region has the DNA TGTTCCAGCAGCTTCGTCGTCGGCGACCTGAGGACAGGCGACGAGCAGTACTTC.

In DNA, the CDR3 is TGTGCCAGCAGCTTGAAACAGGCCAGAGGCTCCTACGAGCAGTACTTC. This sequence encodes CASSLKQARGSYEQYF. This rearrangement joins TRBV5-4 to TRBJ2-5; possibly TRBD1 for D (5 bases). Gene TRBJ2-7 matches the end of the DNA better, so the J call may be wrong. This CDR3 has 16 amino acids. Germline CDR1 is SGHNT and CDR2 is YYREEE (reference sequence).

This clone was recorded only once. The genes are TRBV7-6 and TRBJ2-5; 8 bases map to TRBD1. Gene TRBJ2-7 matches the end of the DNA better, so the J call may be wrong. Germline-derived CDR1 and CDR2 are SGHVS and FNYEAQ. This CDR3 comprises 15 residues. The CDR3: CASSPTGALGDEQYF. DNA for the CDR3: TGTGCCAGCAGCCCGACAGGGGCCCTAGGGGACGAGCAGTACTTC.

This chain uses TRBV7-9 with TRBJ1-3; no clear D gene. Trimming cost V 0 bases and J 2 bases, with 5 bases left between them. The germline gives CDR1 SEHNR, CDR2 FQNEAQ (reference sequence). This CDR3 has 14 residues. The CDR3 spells CASSLAPAGNTIYF. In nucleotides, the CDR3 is TGTGCCAGCAGCTTAGCCCCGGCTGGAAACACCATATATTTT.

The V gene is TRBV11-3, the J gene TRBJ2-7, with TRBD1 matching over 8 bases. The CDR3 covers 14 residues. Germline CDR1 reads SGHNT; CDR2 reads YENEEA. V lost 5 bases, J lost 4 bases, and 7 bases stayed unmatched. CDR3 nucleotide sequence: TGTGCCAGCAGCCCCGGACAGGGTTTGTACGAGCAGTACTTC. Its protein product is CASSPGQGLYEQYF.

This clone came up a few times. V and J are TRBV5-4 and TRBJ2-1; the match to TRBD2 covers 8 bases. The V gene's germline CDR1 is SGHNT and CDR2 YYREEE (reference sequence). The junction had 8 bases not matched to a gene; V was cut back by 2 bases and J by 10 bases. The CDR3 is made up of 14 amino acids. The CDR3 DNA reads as TGTGCCAGCAGCTTAACGGGAGGGCCAGGGGAGCAGTTCTTC. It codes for CASSLTGGPGEQFF.

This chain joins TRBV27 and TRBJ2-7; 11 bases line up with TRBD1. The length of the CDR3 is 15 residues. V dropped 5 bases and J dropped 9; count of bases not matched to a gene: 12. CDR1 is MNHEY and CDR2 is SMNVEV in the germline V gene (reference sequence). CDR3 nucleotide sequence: TGTGCCAGCAGTCCCCAGGGACAGGGGGTTTACACGCAGTACTTC. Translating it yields CASSPQGQGVYTQYF.

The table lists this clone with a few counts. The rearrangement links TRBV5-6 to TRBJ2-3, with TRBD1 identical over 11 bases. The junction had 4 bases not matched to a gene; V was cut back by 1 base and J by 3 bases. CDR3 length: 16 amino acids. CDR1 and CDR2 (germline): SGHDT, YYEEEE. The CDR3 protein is CASSLLGQGATDTQYF. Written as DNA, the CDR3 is TGTGCCAGCAGCTTGCTCGGACAGGGGGCGACAGATACGCAGTATTTT.

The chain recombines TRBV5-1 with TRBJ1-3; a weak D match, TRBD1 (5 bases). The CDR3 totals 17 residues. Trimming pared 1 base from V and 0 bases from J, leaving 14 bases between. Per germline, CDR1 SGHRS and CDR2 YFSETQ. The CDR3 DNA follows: TGCGCCAGCAGCTTGTGGAGCGGGGGAACCTCTGGAAACACCATATATTTT. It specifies CASSLWSGGTSGNTIYF.

In nucleotides, the CDR3 is TGTGCCAGCAGCTCCACCACTAGCGGGGGCACAGATACGCAGTATTTT. This translates into CASSSTTSGGTDTQYF. The chain employs TRBV5-4 and TRBJ2-3, with TRBD2 matching 10 bases. In germline, CDR1 is SGHNT, CDR2 YYREEE (reference sequence). With V trimmed by 3 bases and J by 1 base, 5 bases remained unmatched. The CDR3 runs to 16 residues. The entire variable domain, with the rest obtained from reference TRBV5-4 and TRBJ2-3, is as follows: ETGVTQSPTHLIKTRGQQVTLRCSSQSGHNTVSWYQQALGQGPQFIFQYYREEENGRGNFPPRFSGLQFPNYSSELNVNALELDDSALYLCASSSTTSGGTDTQYFGPGTRLTVL.

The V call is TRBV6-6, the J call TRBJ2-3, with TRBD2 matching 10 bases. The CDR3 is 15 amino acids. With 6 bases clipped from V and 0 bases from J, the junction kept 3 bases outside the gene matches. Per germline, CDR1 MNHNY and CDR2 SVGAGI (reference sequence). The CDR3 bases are TGTGCCAGCAGCGGGACTAGCGCTAGCACAGATACGCAGTATTTT. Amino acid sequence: CASSGTSASTDTQYF.